This T cell receptor (beta chain) was sequenced for a study of prognosis after radiotherapy for stage I lung cancer. V was clipped by 6 bases and J by 5 bases; unmatched bases: 15. Germline V gene lookup returns CDR1 MNHEY and CDR2 SMNVEV (reference sequence). This CDR3 region has 16 residues. In regard to this clonotype: The antigen remains undetermined. This clone may be a read error of a much larger clone one base away.

CDR3 of TCR beta was amplified from genomic DNA via a two-round multiplex PCR. During first-round PCR, primers specific to each TRBV and TRBJ gene were used. MiXCR was run by TCRdb on the multiplex PCR reads, yielding one entry per CDR3 protein. The sample includes tens of thousands of distinct CDR3 sequences, about 24% of them seen just once. Study outcomes and limitations: As reported, TRBV and TRBJ gene usage differed between patients who had metastases and those who did not.

The chain employs TRBV27 and TRBJ1-1; 7 nucleotides line up with TRBD1. The specimen comprised PBMCs, sampled before or after stereotactic body radiation therapy (not recorded which). This clonotype was sampled from a donor aged 50 or older with non-small cell lung cancer. The CDR3 protein is CASSSPYQGGGTEAFF. As DNA, the CDR3 is TGTGCCAGCAGCTCCCCCTACCAGGGGGGGGGGACTGAAGCTTTCTTT.